The 8 T cell receptor beta chains given below trace back to one sample, sequenced in a study of STAT5B mutations in CD4+ large granular lymphocyte leukemia (dated by TCRdb to the early 2020s). Library creation used the immunoSEQ multiplex PCR assay. This is the immuneACCESS table as TCRdb keeps it, with only in-frame sequences that have V and J called. A part of the clones is gone; compared with another copy, unresolved V genes explain less than half, and the rest is unexplained. Counted in this sample were about 27,000 clones; 60% to 80% of them appeared once. In total, the top ten clones hold 7.5% to 10% of the sample. The specimen sequenced was CD4+ T cells from blood buffy coats. Every receptor here comes from a human donor in good health.

The chain recombines TRBV4-1 with TRBJ2-5; 13 bases are shared with TRBD2. This CDR3 region has 17 residues. The trim removed 4 bases at V and 5 bases at J, leaving 10 bases unmatched. From germline, CDR1 is MGHRA and CDR2 YSYEKL. CDR3 region: CASSPRLAGGGVETQYF. The CDR3 DNA sequence: TGCGCCAGCAGCCCACGACTAGCGGGGGGCGGGGTGGAGACCCAGTACTTC.

This chain links TRBV9 with TRBJ1-1; 7 bases are shared with TRBD1. The trim removed 4 bases at V and 6 bases at J, leaving 9 bases unmatched. Per germline, CDR1 SGDLS and CDR2 YYNGEE. CDR3 size: 14 residues. This CDR3 reads CASSPQGGWAEAFF. The CDR3, as DNA: TGTGCCAGCAGCCCTCAGGGGGGGTGGGCTGAAGCTTTCTTT.

The chain combines TRBV10-3 with TRBJ2-3; perhaps D is TRBD1 or TRBD2 (5 bases each). Per the germline V gene, CDR1 is ENHRY and CDR2 is SYGVKD. V lost 0 bases and J lost 4, with 8 bases in between. The CDR3 sequence is 14 residues long. This CDR3 is CAISESGPPDTQYF. In nucleotides, the CDR3 is TGTGCCATCAGTGAGTCGGGACCCCCAGATACGCAGTATTTT.

The chain has TRBV5-1 and TRBJ1-4; D uncertain. Germline CDR1 and CDR2: SGHRS and YFSETQ. The CDR3 is 16 residues long. The V end was cut by 0 bases, the J end by 1 base, with 10 bases between. CDR3 sequence (DNA): TGCGCCAGCAGCTTGGCTTTGGGAAGAACTAATGAAAAACTGTTTTTT. Its protein is CASSLALGRTNEKLFF.

The chain links TRBV28 to TRBJ2-4; TRBD1 aligns across 9 bases. The CDR3 is 17 amino acids. Germline loops: CDR1 MDHEN, CDR2 SYDVKM. CDR3 sequence reads: CASGEGDRVQAKNIQYF. In nucleotides, the CDR3 is TGTGCAAGCGGAGAGGGGGACAGGGTTCAAGCCAAAAACATTCAGTACTTC.

The chain combines TRBV6-6 with TRBJ2-7; D remains ambiguous. CDR1 is MNHNY, CDR2 SVGAGI, per germline (reference sequence). Trimming pared 0 bases from V and 4 bases from J, leaving 7 bases between. The CDR3 loop spans 13 amino acids. CDR3 sequence: CASSYSDKYEQYF. CDR3 DNA sequence: TGTGCCAGCAGTTACTCAGACAAGTACGAGCAGTACTTC.

As DNA, the CDR3 is TGTGCCAGCAGCCTTCAAACTTTCCGACAGCTGGGGGACGAGCAGTACTTC. As protein: CASSLQTFRQLGDEQYF. The rearrangement uses TRBV7-9 and TRBJ2-7; either TRBD1 or TRBD2 may fit D (5 bases each). This CDR3 is 17 amino acids long. The V end was cut by 5 bases, the J end by 5 bases, with 25 bases between. Per germline, CDR1 SEHNR and CDR2 FQNEAQ (reference sequence).

The genes are TRBV5-1 and TRBJ2-2; D is undetermined. The CDR3 is 15 residues long. V was trimmed by 2 bases and J by 0 bases, leaving 8 bases between them. Germline loops: CDR1 SGHRS, CDR2 YFSETQ. The CDR3 bases are TGCGCCAGCAGCTTTGCAGACCCGAACACCGGGGAGCTGTTTTTT. Translation gives CASSFADPNTGELFF. Full variable domain (outside the CDR3, taken from reference TRBV5-1 and TRBJ2-2): KAGVTQTPRYLIKTRGQQVTLSCSPISGHRSVSWYQQTPGQGLQFLFEYFSETQRNKGNFPGRFSGRQFSNSRSEMNVSTLELGDSALYLCASSFADPNTGELFFGEGSRLTVL.